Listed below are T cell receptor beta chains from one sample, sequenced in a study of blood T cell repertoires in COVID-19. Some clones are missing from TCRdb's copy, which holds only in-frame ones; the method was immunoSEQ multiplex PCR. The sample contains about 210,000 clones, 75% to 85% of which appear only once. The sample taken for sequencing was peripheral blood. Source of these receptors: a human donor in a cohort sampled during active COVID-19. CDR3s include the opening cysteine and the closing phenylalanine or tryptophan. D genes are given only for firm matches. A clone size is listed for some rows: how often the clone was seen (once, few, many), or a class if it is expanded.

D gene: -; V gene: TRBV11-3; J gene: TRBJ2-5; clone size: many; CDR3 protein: CASSSAVQETQYF; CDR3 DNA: TGTGCCAGCAGCAGCGCCGTTCAAGAGACCCAGTACTTC
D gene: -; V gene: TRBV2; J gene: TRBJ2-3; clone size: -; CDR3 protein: CASSEDLETQYF; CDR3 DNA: TGTGCCAGCAGTGAAGACCTAGAAACGCAGTATTTT
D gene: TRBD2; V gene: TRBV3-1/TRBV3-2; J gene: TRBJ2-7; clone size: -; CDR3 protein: CASSQDFGGAREEQYF; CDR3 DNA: TGTGCCAGCAGCCAAGATTTTGGCGGGGCGCGGGAGGAGCAGTACTTC
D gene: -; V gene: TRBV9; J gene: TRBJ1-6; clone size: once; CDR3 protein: CASSPQSQNSPLHF; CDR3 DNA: TGTGCCAGCAGCCCCCAAAGCCAAAATTCACCCCTCCACTTT
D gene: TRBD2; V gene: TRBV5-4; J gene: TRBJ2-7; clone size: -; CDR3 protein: CATMPASGSGVSYEQYF; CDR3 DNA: TGTGCCACCATGCCCGCGAGCGGGAGCGGTGTTTCCTACGAGCAGTACTTC
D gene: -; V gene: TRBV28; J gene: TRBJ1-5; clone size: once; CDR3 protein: CASSSVGTLNQPQHF; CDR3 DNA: TGTGCCAGCAGTTCCGTGGGGACTCTTAATCAGCCCCAGCATTTT
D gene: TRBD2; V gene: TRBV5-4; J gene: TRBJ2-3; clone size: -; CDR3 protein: CASSGRLAGDTDTQYF; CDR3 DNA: TGTGCCAGCAGCGGCCGACTAGCGGGAGACACAGATACGCAGTATTTT
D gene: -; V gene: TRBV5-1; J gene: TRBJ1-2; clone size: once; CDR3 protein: CASSSGGMAYGYTF; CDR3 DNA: TGCGCCAGCAGCTCGGGAGGGATGGCCTATGGCTACACCTTC
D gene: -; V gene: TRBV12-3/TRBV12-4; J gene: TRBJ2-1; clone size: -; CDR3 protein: CASSLWGDEQFF; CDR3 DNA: TGTGCCAGCAGTTTGTGGGGGGATGAGCAGTTCTTC
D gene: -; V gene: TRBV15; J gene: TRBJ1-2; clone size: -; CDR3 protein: CATSRDAGVGYTF; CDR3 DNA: TGTGCCACCAGCAGAGATGCAGGGGTTGGCTACACCTTC
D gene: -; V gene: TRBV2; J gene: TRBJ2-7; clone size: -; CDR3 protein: CASSLRRVQNIYEQYF; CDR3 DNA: TGTGCCAGCAGTCTCCGGAGGGTACAGAATATCTACGAGCAGTACTTC
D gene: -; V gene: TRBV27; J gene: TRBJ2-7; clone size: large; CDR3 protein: CASSLGGQTYEQYF; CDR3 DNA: TGTGCCAGCAGTTTAGGAGGACAGACCTACGAGCAGTACTTC
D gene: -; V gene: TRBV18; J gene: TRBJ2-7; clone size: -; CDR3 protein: CASSPPSWEQYF; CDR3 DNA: TGTGCCAGCTCACCACCTAGTTGGGAGCAGTACTTC
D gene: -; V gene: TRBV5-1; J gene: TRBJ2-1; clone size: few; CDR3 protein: CASSLGGGGYDEQFF; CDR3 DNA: TGCGCCAGCAGCTTGGGCGGGGGCGGATACGATGAGCAGTTCTTC
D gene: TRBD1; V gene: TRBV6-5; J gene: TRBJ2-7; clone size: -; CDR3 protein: CASSPRKDRSYEQYF; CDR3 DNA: TGTGCCAGCAGCCCCCGTAAGGACAGGAGCTACGAGCAGTACTTC
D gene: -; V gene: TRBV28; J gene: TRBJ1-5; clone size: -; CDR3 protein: CASKGDRNQPQHF; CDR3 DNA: TGTGCCAGCAAGGGGGATAGGAATCAGCCCCAGCATTTT
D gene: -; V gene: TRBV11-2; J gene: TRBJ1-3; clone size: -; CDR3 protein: CASSLQIAGNTIYF; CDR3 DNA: TGTGCCAGCAGCTTACAGATTGCTGGAAACACCATATATTTT
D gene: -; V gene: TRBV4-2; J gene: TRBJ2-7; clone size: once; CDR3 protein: CASSQDLNSEQYF; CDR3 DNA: TGTGCCAGCAGCCAAGATCTCAACTCCGAGCAGTACTTC
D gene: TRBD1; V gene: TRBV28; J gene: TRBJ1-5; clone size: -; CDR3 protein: CATQRGGTNQPQHF; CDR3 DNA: TGTGCCACCCAGCGAGGGGGCACGAATCAGCCCCAGCATTTT
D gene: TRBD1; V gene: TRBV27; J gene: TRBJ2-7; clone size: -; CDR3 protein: CASSGGPGQGSYEQYF; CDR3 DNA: TGTGCCAGCTCCGGGGGTCCGGGACAGGGTTCCTACGAGCAGTACTTC
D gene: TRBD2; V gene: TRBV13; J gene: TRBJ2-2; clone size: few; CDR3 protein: CASSPGTSGGADTGELFF; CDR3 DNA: TGTGCCAGCAGCCCAGGGACTAGCGGGGGGGCCGACACCGGGGAGCTGTTTTTT
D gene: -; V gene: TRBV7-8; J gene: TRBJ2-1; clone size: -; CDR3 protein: CASSLEEALRQFF; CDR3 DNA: TGTGCCAGCAGCTTAGAAGAGGCGCTAAGGCAGTTCTTC
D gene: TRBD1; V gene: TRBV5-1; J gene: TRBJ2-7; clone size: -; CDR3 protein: CASSWGQGAGNEQYF; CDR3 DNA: TGCGCCAGCAGCTGGGGACAGGGGGCTGGAAACGAGCAGTACTTC
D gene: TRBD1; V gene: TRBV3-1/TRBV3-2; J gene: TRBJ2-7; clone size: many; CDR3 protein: CASNDRGRGEQYF; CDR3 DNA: TGTGCCAGCAACGACAGGGGGCGTGGGGAGCAGTACTTC
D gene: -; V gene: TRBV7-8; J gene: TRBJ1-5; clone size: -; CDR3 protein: CASSLSEALRNQPQHF; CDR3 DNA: TGTGCCAGCAGCTTATCAGAGGCACTTAGGAATCAGCCCCAGCATTTT
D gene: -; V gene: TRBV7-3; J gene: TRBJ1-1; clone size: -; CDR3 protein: CASSLNSHTEAFF; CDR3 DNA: TGTGCCAGCAGCTTAAACAGCCACACTGAAGCTTTCTTT